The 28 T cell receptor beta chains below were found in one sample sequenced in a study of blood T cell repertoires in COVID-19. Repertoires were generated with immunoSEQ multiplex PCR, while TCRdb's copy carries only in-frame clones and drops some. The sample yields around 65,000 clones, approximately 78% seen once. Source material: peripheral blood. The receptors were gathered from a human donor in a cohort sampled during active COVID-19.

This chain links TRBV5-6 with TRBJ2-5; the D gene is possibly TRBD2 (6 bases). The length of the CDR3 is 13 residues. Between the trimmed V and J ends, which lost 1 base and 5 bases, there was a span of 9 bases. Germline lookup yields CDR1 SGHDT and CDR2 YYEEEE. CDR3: CASSLPGRETQYF. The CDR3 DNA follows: TGTGCCAGCAGCTTGCCAGGGAGGGAGACCCAGTACTTC.

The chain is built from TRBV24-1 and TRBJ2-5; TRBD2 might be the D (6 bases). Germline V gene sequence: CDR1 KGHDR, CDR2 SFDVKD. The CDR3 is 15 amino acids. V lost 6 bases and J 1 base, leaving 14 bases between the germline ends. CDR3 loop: CATSPGGSGQETQYF. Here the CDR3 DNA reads TGTGCCACCAGTCCCGGGGGTTCTGGCCAAGAGACCCAGTACTTC.

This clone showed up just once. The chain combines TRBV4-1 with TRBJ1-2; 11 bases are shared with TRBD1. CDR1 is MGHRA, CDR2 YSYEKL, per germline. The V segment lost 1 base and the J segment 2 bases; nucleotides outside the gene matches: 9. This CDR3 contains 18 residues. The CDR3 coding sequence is TGCGCCAGCAGCCAAGGCACTGGGGGACAGGGGGTGAACTATGGCTACACCTTC. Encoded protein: CASSQGTGGQGVNYGYTF.

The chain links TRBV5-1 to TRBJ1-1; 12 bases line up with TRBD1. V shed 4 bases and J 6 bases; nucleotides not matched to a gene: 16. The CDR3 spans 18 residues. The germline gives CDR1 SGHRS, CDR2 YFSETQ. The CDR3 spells CASSPGTGGGVTLAEAFF. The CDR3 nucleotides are TGCGCCAGCAGCCCCGGGACAGGGGGCGGCGTTACTCTCGCTGAAGCTTTCTTT.

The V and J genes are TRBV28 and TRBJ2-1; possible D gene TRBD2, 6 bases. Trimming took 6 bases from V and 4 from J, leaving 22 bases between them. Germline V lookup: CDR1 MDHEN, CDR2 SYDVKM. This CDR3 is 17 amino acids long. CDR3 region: CASRRALGSGSYNEQFF. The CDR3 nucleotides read TGTGCCAGCAGGCGGGCCCTGGGTAGCGGATCATACAATGAGCAGTTCTTC.

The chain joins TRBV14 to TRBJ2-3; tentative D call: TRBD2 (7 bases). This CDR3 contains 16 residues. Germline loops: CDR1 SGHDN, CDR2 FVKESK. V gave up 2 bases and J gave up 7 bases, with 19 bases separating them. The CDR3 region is CASSQPKGGRMNTQYF. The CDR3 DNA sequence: TGTGCCAGCAGCCAACCTAAGGGGGGGAGGATGAATACGCAGTATTTT.

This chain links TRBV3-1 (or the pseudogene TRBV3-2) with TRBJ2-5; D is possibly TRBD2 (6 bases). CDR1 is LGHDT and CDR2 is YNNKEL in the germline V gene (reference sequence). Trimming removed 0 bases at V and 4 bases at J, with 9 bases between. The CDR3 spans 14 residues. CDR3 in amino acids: CASSQDGGGETQYF. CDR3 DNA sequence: TGTGCCAGCAGCCAAGATGGGGGAGGAGAGACCCAGTACTTC.

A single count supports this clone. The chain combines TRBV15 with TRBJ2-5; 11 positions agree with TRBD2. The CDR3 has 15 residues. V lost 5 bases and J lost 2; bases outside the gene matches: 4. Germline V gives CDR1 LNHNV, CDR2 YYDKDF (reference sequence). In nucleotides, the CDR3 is TGTGCCACCAGCTCTAGCGGGGGGCCACAAGAGACCCAGTACTTC. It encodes CATSSSGGPQETQYF.

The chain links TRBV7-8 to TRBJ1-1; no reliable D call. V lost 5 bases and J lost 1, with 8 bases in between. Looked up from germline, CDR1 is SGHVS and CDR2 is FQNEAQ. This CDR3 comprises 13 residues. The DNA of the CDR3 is TGTGCCAGCAGCAACCTACCGAACACTGAAGCTTTCTTT. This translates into CASSNLPNTEAFF.

The CDR3 nucleotides are TGTGCCAGCAGTTTATCGGGGGGGCCGGGTGGCTACACCTTC. Its translation: CASSLSGGPGGYTF. This chain uses TRBV27 with TRBJ1-2, with D perhaps matching TRBD1 (6 bases). The germline V gene encodes CDR1 MNHEY and CDR2 SMNVEV (reference sequence). Trimming took 0 bases from V and 7 from J, leaving 12 bases between them. The CDR3 runs to 14 residues.

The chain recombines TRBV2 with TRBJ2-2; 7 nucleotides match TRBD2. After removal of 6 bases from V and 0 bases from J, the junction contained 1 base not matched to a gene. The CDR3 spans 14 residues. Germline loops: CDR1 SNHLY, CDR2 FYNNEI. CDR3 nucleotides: TGTGCCAGCAGAGCGGGGACGAACACCGGGGAGCTGTTTTTT. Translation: CASRAGTNTGELFF.

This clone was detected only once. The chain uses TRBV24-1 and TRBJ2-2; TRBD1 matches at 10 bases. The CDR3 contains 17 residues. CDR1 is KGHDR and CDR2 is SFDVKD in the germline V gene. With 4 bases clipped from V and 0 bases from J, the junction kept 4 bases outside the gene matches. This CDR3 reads CATSDLDRGTNTGELFF. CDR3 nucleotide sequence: TGTGCCACCAGTGACTTGGACAGGGGGACGAACACCGGGGAGCTGTTTTTT.

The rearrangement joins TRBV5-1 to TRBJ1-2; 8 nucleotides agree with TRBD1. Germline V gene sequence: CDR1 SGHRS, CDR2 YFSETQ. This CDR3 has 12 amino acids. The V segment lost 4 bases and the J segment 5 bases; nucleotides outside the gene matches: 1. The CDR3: CASSRDRYGYTF. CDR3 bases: TGCGCCAGCAGCCGGGACAGGTATGGCTACACCTTC.

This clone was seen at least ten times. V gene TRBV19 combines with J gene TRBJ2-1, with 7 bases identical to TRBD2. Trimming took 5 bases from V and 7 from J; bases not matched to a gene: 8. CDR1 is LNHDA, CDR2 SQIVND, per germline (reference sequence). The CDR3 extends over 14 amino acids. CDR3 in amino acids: CASSVGGGRNEQFF. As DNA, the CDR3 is TGTGCCAGTAGTGTTGGCGGGGGTAGGAATGAGCAGTTCTTC. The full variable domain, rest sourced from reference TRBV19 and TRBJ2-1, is DGGITQSPKYLFRKEGQNVTLSCEQNLNHDAMYWYRQDPGQGLRLIYYSQIVNDFQKGDIAEGYSVSREKKESFPLTVTSAQKNPTAFYLCASSVGGGRNEQFFGPGTRLTVL.

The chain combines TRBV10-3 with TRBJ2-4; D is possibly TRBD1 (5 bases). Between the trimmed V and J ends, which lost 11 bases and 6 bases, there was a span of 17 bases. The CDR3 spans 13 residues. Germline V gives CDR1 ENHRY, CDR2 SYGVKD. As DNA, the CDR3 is TGTGCCTCACAGGAGTCAGCGTCAAACATTCAGTACTTC. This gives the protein CASQESASNIQYF.

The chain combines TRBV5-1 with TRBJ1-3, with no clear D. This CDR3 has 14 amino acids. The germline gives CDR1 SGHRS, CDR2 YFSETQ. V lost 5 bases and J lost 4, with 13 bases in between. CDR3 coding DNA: TGCGCCAGCAGTTCCGATACTAGAGGAAACACCATATATTTT. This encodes CASSSDTRGNTIYF.

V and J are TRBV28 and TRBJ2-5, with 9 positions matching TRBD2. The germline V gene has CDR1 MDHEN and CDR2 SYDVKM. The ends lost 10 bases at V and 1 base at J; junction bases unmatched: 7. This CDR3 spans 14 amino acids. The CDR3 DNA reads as TGTGCCACCGTTCGCGGGGGGGTCCAAGAGACCCAGTACTTC. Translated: CATVRGGVQETQYF. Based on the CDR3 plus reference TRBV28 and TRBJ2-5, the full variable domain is DVKVTQSSRYLVKRTGEKVFLECVQDMDHENMFWYRQDPGLGLRLIYFSYDVKMKEKGDIPEGYSVSREKKERFSLILESASTNQTSMYLCATVRGGVQETQYFGPGTRLLVL.

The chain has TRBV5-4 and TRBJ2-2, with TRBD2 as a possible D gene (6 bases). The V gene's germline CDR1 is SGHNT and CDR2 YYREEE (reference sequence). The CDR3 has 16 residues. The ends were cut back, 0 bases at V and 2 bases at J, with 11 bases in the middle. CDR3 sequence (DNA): TGTGCCAGCAGCTTGGTTGGGCGGGGAAACACCGGGGAGCTGTTTTTT. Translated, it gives CASSLVGRGNTGELFF.

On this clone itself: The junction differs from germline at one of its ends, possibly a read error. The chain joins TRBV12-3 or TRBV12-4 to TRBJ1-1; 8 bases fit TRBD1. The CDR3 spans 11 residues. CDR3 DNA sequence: TGTGCCAGCAGTTTGGGGGCAGGGGGCCGCTTT. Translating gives CASSLGAGGRF.

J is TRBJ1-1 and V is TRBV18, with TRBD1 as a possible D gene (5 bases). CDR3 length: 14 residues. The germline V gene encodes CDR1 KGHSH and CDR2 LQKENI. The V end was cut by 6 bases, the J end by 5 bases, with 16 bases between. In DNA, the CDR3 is TGTGCCAGCTCGCCGTGGGGCAGTCGGACTGAAGCTTTCTTT. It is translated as CASSPWGSRTEAFF.

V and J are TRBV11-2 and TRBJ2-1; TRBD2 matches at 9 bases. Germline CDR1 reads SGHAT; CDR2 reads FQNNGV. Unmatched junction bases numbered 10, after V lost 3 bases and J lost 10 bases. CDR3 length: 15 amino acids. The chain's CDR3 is CASSFLAGSSAEQFF. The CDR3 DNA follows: TGTGCCAGCAGCTTCCTAGCGGGGAGCTCCGCCGAGCAGTTCTTC.

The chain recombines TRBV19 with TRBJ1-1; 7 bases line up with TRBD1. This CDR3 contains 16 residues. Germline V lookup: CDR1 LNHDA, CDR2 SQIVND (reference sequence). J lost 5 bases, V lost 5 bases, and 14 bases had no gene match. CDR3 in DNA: TGTGCCAGTAGTCATCGCCGCGACAGGGCAAGGACTGAAGCTTTCTTT. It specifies CASSHRRDRARTEAFF. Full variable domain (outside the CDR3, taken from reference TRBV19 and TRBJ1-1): DGGITQSPKYLFRKEGQNVTLSCEQNLNHDAMYWYRQDPGQGLRLIYYSQIVNDFQKGDIAEGYSVSREKKESFPLTVTSAQKNPTAFYLCASSHRRDRARTEAFFGQGTRLTVV.

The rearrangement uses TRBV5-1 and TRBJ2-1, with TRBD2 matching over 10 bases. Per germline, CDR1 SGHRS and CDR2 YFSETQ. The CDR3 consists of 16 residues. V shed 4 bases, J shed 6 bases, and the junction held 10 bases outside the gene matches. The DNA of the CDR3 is TGCGCCAGCAGCCCAGCGGGGGGGCCAGTTTTCAATGAGCAGTTCTTC. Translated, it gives CASSPAGGPVFNEQFF.

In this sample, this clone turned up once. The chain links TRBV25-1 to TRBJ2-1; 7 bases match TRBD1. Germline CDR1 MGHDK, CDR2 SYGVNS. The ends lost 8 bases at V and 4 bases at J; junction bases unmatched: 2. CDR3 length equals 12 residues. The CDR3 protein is CASGDRYNEQFF. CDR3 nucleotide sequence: TGTGCCAGCGGGGACAGATACAATGAGCAGTTCTTC.

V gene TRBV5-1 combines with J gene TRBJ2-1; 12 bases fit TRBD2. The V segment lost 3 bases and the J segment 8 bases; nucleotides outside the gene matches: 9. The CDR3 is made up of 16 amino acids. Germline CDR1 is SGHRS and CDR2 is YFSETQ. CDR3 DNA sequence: TGCGCCAGCAGCTCGGCTAGCGGGGGGGCCCACGATGAGCAGTTCTTC. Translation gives CASSSASGGAHDEQFF.

The CDR3 loop reads CASSATGSSYNEQFF. CDR3 sequence (DNA): TGTGCCAGTAGTGCTACAGGGAGCTCCTACAATGAGCAGTTCTTC. The rearrangement joins TRBV19 to TRBJ2-1; weak D call: TRBD1 (6 bases). Germline V gene sequence: CDR1 LNHDA, CDR2 SQIVND (reference sequence). The ends were cut back, 5 bases at V and 0 bases at J, with 11 bases in the middle. The CDR3 spans 15 residues.

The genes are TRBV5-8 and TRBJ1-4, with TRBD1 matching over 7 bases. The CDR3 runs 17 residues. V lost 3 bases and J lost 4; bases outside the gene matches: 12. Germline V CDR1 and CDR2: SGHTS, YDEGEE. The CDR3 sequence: CASSSSSGTDFNEKLFF. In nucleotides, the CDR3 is TGTGCCAGCAGCTCTTCCTCCGGGACAGACTTTAATGAAAAACTGTTTTTT.

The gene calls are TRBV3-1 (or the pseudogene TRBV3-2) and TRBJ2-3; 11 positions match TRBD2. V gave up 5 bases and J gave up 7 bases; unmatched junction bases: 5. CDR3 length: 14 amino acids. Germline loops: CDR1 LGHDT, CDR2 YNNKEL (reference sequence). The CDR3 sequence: CASSNSGGANTQYF. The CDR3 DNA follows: TGTGCCAGCAGCAATAGCGGGGGGGCCAATACGCAGTATTTT.